Following are 25 T cell receptor beta chains from one sample sequenced in a study of cytomegalovirus exposure and HLA in healthy donors. Some clones are missing from TCRdb's copy, which holds only in-frame ones; the method was immunoSEQ multiplex PCR. The sample lists around 190,000 clones, about 84% occurring once. Sequencing was done on a sample of PBMCs. The receptors stem from a woman aged 18-29 years in good health and CMV-seronegative.

V is TRBV5-1 and J is TRBJ2-3; D may be TRBD2 (5 bases). Trimming cost V 6 bases and J 4 bases, with 15 bases left between them. The germline V gene has CDR1 SGHRS and CDR2 YFSETQ. This CDR3 has 14 amino acids. CDR3 sequence (DNA): TGCGCCAGCAACGACCCAATGGGAGCAGATACGCAGTATTTT. Protein product: CASNDPMGADTQYF.

The rearrangement uses TRBV7-2 and TRBJ2-3; 8 nucleotides agree with TRBD2. The germline CDR1 and CDR2 sequences are SGHTA and FQGNSA. Trimming cost V 1 base and J 6 bases; bases outside gene matches: 9. This CDR3 has 16 residues. CDR3 sequence reads: CASSLDPAGDVDTQYF. CDR3 DNA sequence: TGTGCCAGCAGCTTAGATCCAGCGGGAGATGTGGATACGCAGTATTTT.

The gene calls are TRBV19 and TRBJ1-3; TRBD1 is a possible D gene (5 bases). Trimming pared 4 bases from V and 2 bases from J, leaving 12 bases between. Germline V gene sequence: CDR1 LNHDA, CDR2 SQIVND (reference sequence). This CDR3 contains 15 residues. CDR3 loop: CASSTQGLTGNTIYF. CDR3 bases: TGTGCCAGTAGTACCCAGGGTCTAACTGGAAACACCATATATTTT. Full variable domain (rest looked up from reference TRBV19 and TRBJ1-3): DGGITQSPKYLFRKEGQNVTLSCEQNLNHDAMYWYRQDPGQGLRLIYYSQIVNDFQKGDIAEGYSVSREKKESFPLTVTSAQKNPTAFYLCASSTQGLTGNTIYFGEGSWLTVV.

This chain's CDR3 is CASSWDRGITGELFF. CDR3 sequence (DNA): TGTGCCAGCAGCTGGGACAGGGGGATCACCGGGGAGCTGTTTTTT. J is TRBJ2-2 and V is TRBV11-2, with TRBD1 identical over 11 bases. V gave up 4 bases and J gave up 4 bases; unmatched junction bases: 2. The CDR3 runs 15 residues. CDR1 is SGHAT and CDR2 is FQNNGV in the germline V gene.

The chain carries TRBV10-3 and TRBJ1-1; D possibly corresponds to TRBD1 (6 bases). Germline CDR1 is ENHRY and CDR2 is SYGVKD. The CDR3 runs 13 residues. V was cut by 2 bases and J by 3 bases, with 7 bases left in between. Here the CDR3 DNA reads TGTGCCATCAGTGAGACAGGGCACACTGAAGCTTTCTTT. It translates to CAISETGHTEAFF.

The V and J genes are TRBV12-5 and TRBJ1-1, with no clear D. The CDR3 length is 13 residues. Trimming shortened V by 6 bases and J by 3 bases, and 11 bases separated the two germline ends. The germline V gene encodes CDR1 LGHNT and CDR2 FRNRAP. DNA of the CDR3: TGTGCTAGTGGGCCCTTTAGTGACACTGAAGCTTTCTTT. This gives the protein CASGPFSDTEAFF. Based on the CDR3 plus reference TRBV12-5 and TRBJ1-1, the full variable domain is DARVTQTPRHKVTEMGQEVTMRCQPILGHNTVFWYRQTMMQGLELLAYFRNRAPLDDSGMPKDRFSAEMPDATLATLKIQPSEPRDSAVYFCASGPFSDTEAFFGQGTRLTVV.

The genes are TRBV10-3 and TRBJ1-6; D gene unclear. This CDR3 spans 14 amino acids. Germline loops: CDR1 ENHRY, CDR2 SYGVKD. V lost 0 bases, J lost 7 bases, and 7 bases lay in between. CDR3 region: CAISESLANSPLHF. CDR3 bases: TGTGCCATCAGTGAGTCGCTCGCGAATTCACCCCTCCACTTT.

The chain has TRBV2 and TRBJ1-1; D is uncertain. V lost 6 bases and J lost 12, with 20 bases in between. In germline, CDR1 is SNHLY, CDR2 FYNNEI. CDR3 length equals 13 residues. For the CDR3, the DNA is TGTGCCAGCAGGATGACTTATTACCGGGAAACTTTCTTT. Translated: CASRMTYYRETFF. The full variable domain, in which reference TRBV2 and TRBJ1-1 provide the parts outside the CDR3, is EPEVTQTPSHQVTQMGQEVILRCVPISNHLYFYWYRQILGQKVEFLVSFYNNEISEKSEIFDDQFSVERPDGSNFTLKIRSTKLEDSAMYFCASRMTYYRETFFGQGTRLTVV.

The chain uses TRBV5-4 and TRBJ1-2; D unresolved. Germline CDR1 and CDR2: SGHNT and YYREEE (reference sequence). The CDR3 loop spans 13 amino acids. The V and J ends lost 1 base and 8 bases respectively, with 12 bases between them. CDR3 DNA: TGTGCCAGCAGCTTGTGGGCGCATGGAGGCTACACCTTC. This sequence encodes CASSLWAHGGYTF.

The chain joins TRBV7-6 to TRBJ2-7; 7 bases fit TRBD2. J lost 4 bases, V lost 5 bases, and 11 bases had no gene match. CDR3 size: 15 residues. The germline V gene encodes CDR1 SGHVS and CDR2 FNYEAQ. DNA for the CDR3: TGTGCCAGCAGCCGGGGCGGGAGTGCAGGGTACGAGCAGTACTTC. Amino acid sequence: CASSRGGSAGYEQYF.

The chain has TRBV13 and TRBJ2-2; 9 bases fit TRBD2. Germline V lookup: CDR1 PRHDT, CDR2 FYEKMQ (reference sequence). The CDR3 length is 17 residues. Trimming cost V 6 bases and J 2 bases; bases outside gene matches: 10. The CDR3 loop reads CASSPGGRAGNTGELFF. The DNA for the CDR3 is TGTGCCAGCAGTCCCGGCGGGAGGGCCGGAAACACCGGGGAGCTGTTTTTT.

The chain carries TRBV7-6 and TRBJ1-1; possibly TRBD1 for D (5 bases). From germline, CDR1 is SGHVS and CDR2 FNYEAQ. The CDR3 is 13 amino acids. V lost 4 bases and J 4 bases, leaving 10 bases between the germline ends. The CDR3 loop is CASSSRGGTEAFF. Here the CDR3 DNA reads TGTGCCAGCAGCTCCCGGGGGGGCACTGAAGCTTTCTTT.

This chain joins TRBV6-1 and TRBJ2-3; maybe TRBD2 (5 bases). Germline values: CDR1 MNHNS, CDR2 SASEGT. V was clipped by 6 bases and J by 6 bases, with 19 bases between them. The CDR3 length is 15 residues. The CDR3 DNA reads TGTGCCAGCAGCGTCATCGGGAATTCTCAGGATACGCAGTATTTT. Its translation is CASSVIGNSQDTQYF.

There are a few counts of this clone. CDR3 amino acids: CASSPNQGVGGYTF. CDR3 DNA: TGTGCCAGCTCACCAAATCAGGGCGTGGGTGGCTACACCTTC. This chain uses TRBV18 with TRBJ1-2; possible D gene TRBD1, 5 bases. The V gene lost 2 bases and the J gene lost 7 bases, with 14 bases spanning the gap. The CDR3 spans 14 residues. From germline, CDR1 is KGHSH and CDR2 LQKENI.

This clone was recorded once. V and J are TRBV30 and TRBJ2-1; the D gene is possibly TRBD1 (6 bases). The CDR3 has 14 amino acids. Trimming took off 1 base at V and 6 bases at J, with 13 bases between the two ends. CDR1 is GTSNPN, CDR2 SVGIG, per germline (reference sequence). The CDR3 DNA reads as TGTGCCTGGAGTGCAACGACAGGATTCAATGAGCAGTTCTTC. Its translation is CAWSATTGFNEQFF.

V usage is TRBV7-6 and J usage is TRBJ2-7; TRBD2 agrees at 7 bases. Per the germline V gene, CDR1 is SGHVS and CDR2 is FNYEAQ. CDR3 size: 15 residues. V was clipped by 3 bases and J by 1 base; unmatched bases: 6. For the CDR3, the DNA is TGTGCCAGCAGCTTGGCTAGCGGCCTATCCTACGAGCAGTACTTC. Residues: CASSLASGLSYEQYF.

The chain is built from TRBV7-8 and TRBJ1-2, with D unclear. CDR3 length: 13 amino acids. Trimming left V 5 bases short and J 3 bases short, with 10 bases between. Per the germline V gene, CDR1 is SGHVS and CDR2 is FQNEAQ. The chain's CDR3 is CASSQDGDYGYTF. CDR3 sequence (DNA): TGTGCCAGCAGCCAAGACGGGGACTATGGCTACACCTTC. Complete variable domain (other parts from reference TRBV7-8 and TRBJ1-2): GAGVSQSPRYKVAKRGQDVALRCDPISGHVSLFWYQQALGQGPEFLTYFQNEAQLDKSGLPSDRFFAERPEGSVSTLKIQRTQQEDSAVYLCASSQDGDYGYTFGSGTRLTVV.

V usage is TRBV19 and J usage is TRBJ1-2; D might be TRBD1 (5 bases). V was shortened by 1 base and J by 5 bases, with 17 bases between the two germline ends. Germline lookup yields CDR1 LNHDA and CDR2 SQIVND (reference sequence). This CDR3 has 16 amino acids. CDR3 protein: CASSIVGQGIMYGYTF. In DNA form, the CDR3 reads TGTGCCAGTAGTATAGTCGGGCAGGGCATCATGTATGGCTACACCTTC.

The genes are TRBV11-2 and TRBJ2-7; D gene ambiguous. The CDR3 extends over 14 amino acids. Germline lookup yields CDR1 SGHAT and CDR2 FQNNGV. V lost 1 base and J lost 2, with 9 bases in between. CDR3 coding DNA: TGTGCCAGCAGCTTAGCCTCGCCGGCCTACGAGCAGTACTTC. Translation: CASSLASPAYEQYF.

The count of this clone is one. CDR3 sequence: CASSRRDFGGYTF. The CDR3 DNA follows: TGTGCCAGCAGCCGACGGGACTTCGGGGGCTACACCTTC. The gene calls are TRBV11-1 and TRBJ1-2; the D gene is possibly TRBD1 (5 bases). This CDR3 is 13 amino acids long. Germline values: CDR1 SGHAT, CDR2 FQDESV (reference sequence). Trimming removed 5 bases at V and 8 bases at J, with 15 bases between.

The chain recombines TRBV7-9 with TRBJ2-2; D not certain. The germline V and J ends were trimmed by 11 bases and 0 bases, with 13 bases remaining between them. The CDR3 has 14 residues. Looked up from germline, CDR1 is SEHNR and CDR2 is FQNEAQ (reference sequence). CDR3 sequence reads: CAGPPGSNTGELFF. The CDR3, as DNA: TGTGCCGGCCCGCCAGGATCGAACACCGGGGAGCTGTTTTTT.

The gene calls are TRBV18 and TRBJ1-1; 8 positions match TRBD1. Germline lookup yields CDR1 KGHSH and CDR2 LQKENI. The CDR3 totals 14 residues. The V gene end was trimmed by 3 bases and the J gene end by 1 base; junction bases not matched to a gene: 1. The CDR3, as DNA: TGTGCCAGCTCACCGACAGGGGAGAACACTGAAGCTTTCTTT. It codes for CASSPTGENTEAFF.

This chain connects TRBV23-1 to TRBJ2-3; D unclear. TRBV23-1 is labeled an ORF, and its function is uncertain. Trimming stripped 0 bases from V and 1 base from J, with 8 bases between. The CDR3 covers 15 residues. In DNA, the CDR3 is TGCGCCAGCAGTCAATCAACACCCCGCACAGATACGCAGTATTTT. This encodes CASSQSTPRTDTQYF.

The chain recombines TRBV10-2 with TRBJ1-1; TRBD1 aligns across 7 bases. J lost 4 bases, V lost 9 bases, and 8 bases had no gene match. The CDR3 has 13 residues. Germline lookup yields CDR1 WSHSY and CDR2 SAAADI. The CDR3: CASGDRGFTEAFF. In DNA, the CDR3 is TGCGCCAGTGGGGACAGAGGTTTCACTGAAGCTTTCTTT.

This chain links TRBV2 with TRBJ1-5, with 7 bases aligning to TRBD1. The CDR3 has 15 residues. Germline-derived CDR1 and CDR2 are SNHLY and FYNNEI. Germline trimming cut 5 bases from V and 3 bases from J; bases unmatched to any gene: 7. CDR3 DNA sequence: TGTGCCAGCAGTTCCCGGGACAGAAACAATCAGCCCCAGCATTTT. It yields the protein CASSSRDRNNQPQHF.